The clone carrying this T cell receptor (beta chain) showed up just a few times. Antigen unknown. Produced via immunoSEQ multiplex PCR; TCRdb's table is partial and in-frame only. The sample includes around 56,000 clones, 88% of them seen just once. These data come from a study of OX40 agonist ivuxolimab in advanced cancers. Study-wide context: Dose-escalation patients had hepatocellular carcinoma, melanoma, renal cell or head and neck cancer.

Notes on the study in general: It was not determined which antigens were specifically recognized by the peripheral T cells that had undergone clonal expansion.

The CDR3 is made up of 16 amino acids. The germline V gene has CDR1 LGHNA and CDR2 YNFKEQ. The germline V and J ends were trimmed by 1 base and 3 bases, with 13 bases remaining between them. The chain recombines TRBV4-2 with TRBJ1-5, with D hard to call. Sample: CD4+ or CD8+ T cells sorted from blood, taken in a trial of the OX40 agonist ivuxolimab. The sequence was obtained from an adult with an advanced solid tumor such as melanoma, head and neck, liver or kidney cancer. Here the CDR3 DNA reads TGTGCCAGCAGCCAAGCTGAATCCAGGACCAATCAGCCCCAGCATTTT. Translated: CASSQAESRTNQPQHF.